This T cell receptor beta chain was identified in a study of blood T cell repertoires in COVID-19. Study-wide context: Sites in the United States, Italy and Spain provided acute and convalescent COVID-19 samples. The analysed material was cDNA or gDNA that came from T cells, B-cell-depleted T cells, or PBMCs.

V was clipped by 5 bases and J by 1 base, with 9 bases between them. Germline values: CDR1 PRHDT, CDR2 FYEKMQ (reference sequence). This CDR3 is 14 amino acids long. Original data processing: How many nucleated cells were present was estimated from reference gene primer amplification. This table comes from immunoSEQ multiplex PCR, and its TCRdb copy is limited to in-frame clones, with some not included. The DNA was the basis for D and trimming; V, J and clone size are from that table. Seen here are some 190,000 clones, 70% to 90% observed once, and the top ten hold 5.1%. This clone was seen more than once but under ten times.

This clonotype originated in a woman between 65 and 79 years old with active or convalescent COVID-19. The sample taken for sequencing was peripheral blood. V and J are TRBV13 and TRBJ2-1, with D tentatively TRBD1 (5 bases). The CDR3 region is CASSPQGSYNEQFF. CDR3 nucleotides: TGTGCCAGCAGCCCCCAGGGTTCCTACAATGAGCAGTTCTTC.